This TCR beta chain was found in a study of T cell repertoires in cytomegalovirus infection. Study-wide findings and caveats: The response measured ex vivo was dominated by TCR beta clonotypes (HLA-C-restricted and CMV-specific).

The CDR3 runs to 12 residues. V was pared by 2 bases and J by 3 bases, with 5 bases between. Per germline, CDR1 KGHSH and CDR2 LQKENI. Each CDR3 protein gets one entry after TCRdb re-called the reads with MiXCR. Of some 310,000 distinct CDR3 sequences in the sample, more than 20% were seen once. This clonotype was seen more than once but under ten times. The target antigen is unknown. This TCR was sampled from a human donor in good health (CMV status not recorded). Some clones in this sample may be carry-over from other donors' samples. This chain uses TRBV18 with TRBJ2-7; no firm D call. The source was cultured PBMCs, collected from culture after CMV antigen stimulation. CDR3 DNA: TGTGCCAGCTCACCAGACCGCTACGAGCAGTACGTC. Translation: CASSPDRYEQYV.